The 14 T cell receptor beta chains below come from one sample, sequenced in a study of blood T cell repertoires in COVID-19. The table came from immunoSEQ multiplex PCR; TCRdb's copy has only in-frame clones and leaves some out. Here the sample spans about 150,000 clones, 86% being singletons. What was sequenced was peripheral blood. Receptor source: a man in his 70s with acute or convalescent COVID-19.

This clone was observed a single time. J is TRBJ2-3 and V is TRBV15; possibly TRBD1 for D (5 bases). The germline CDR1 and CDR2 sequences are LNHNV and YYDKDF (reference sequence). V was trimmed by 1 base and J by 0 bases, leaving 14 bases between them. The CDR3 has 17 residues. CDR3 bases: TGTGCCACCAGCAGAGTGGGAACAGGAACGAGCACAGATACGCAGTATTTT. Its protein product is CATSRVGTGTSTDTQYF. Full variable domain (outside the CDR3, taken from reference TRBV15 and TRBJ2-3): DAMVIQNPRYQVTQFGKPVTLSCSQTLNHNVMYWYQQKSSQAPKLLFHYYDKDFNNEADTPDNFQSRRPNTSFCFLDIRSPGLGDTAMYLCATSRVGTGTSTDTQYFGPGTRLTVL.

The chain recombines TRBV27 with TRBJ2-6; D is undetermined. V lost 5 bases and J 0 bases, leaving 11 bases between the germline ends. The germline V gene has CDR1 MNHEY and CDR2 SMNVEV (reference sequence). The CDR3 is made up of 16 amino acids. This CDR3 reads CASSPRLSSGANVLTF. CDR3 DNA sequence: TGTGCCAGCAGTCCCCGGTTGAGCTCTGGGGCCAACGTCCTGACTTTC.

The chain couples TRBV6-6 to TRBJ2-2, with a tentative D call TRBD1 (5 bases). Trimming stripped 2 bases from V and 5 bases from J, with 12 bases between. CDR1 is MNHNY, CDR2 SVGAGI, per germline (reference sequence). The CDR3 loop spans 15 amino acids. For the CDR3, the DNA is TGTGCCAGCAGTTACGGGGCTAGTAGGACCGGGGAGCTGTTTTTT. It translates to CASSYGASRTGELFF.

Details on this clone: Other nucleotide sequences from this sample produce the same CDR3. The V call is TRBV18, the J call TRBJ1-1; D is ambiguous. Germline-derived CDR1 and CDR2 are KGHSH and LQKENI. The CDR3 is 12 residues long. The V and J ends lost 2 bases and 5 bases respectively, with 6 bases between them. This chain's CDR3 is CASSPRETEAFF. The CDR3 coding sequence is TGTGCCAGCTCACCAAGGGAGACTGAAGCTTTCTTT.

CDR3 residues: CAISLAGRTDTQYF. In DNA, the CDR3 is TGTGCCATCAGCCTAGCGGGTCGCACAGATACGCAGTATTTT. The chain recombines TRBV10-3 with TRBJ2-3, with 8 bases identical to TRBD2. Trimming removed 6 bases from V and 1 base from J; junction bases left unmatched: 3. Germline V gene lookup returns CDR1 ENHRY and CDR2 SYGVKD. The CDR3 is 14 amino acids.

The gene calls are TRBV7-3 and TRBJ2-1, with 11 bases lining up with TRBD2. Unmatched junction bases numbered 9, after V lost 3 bases and J lost 5 bases. Germline CDR1 reads SGHTA; CDR2 reads FQGTGA. CDR3 length: 17 residues. The CDR3 protein is CASSLLSGTSGNNEQFF. In nucleotides, the CDR3 is TGTGCCAGCAGCTTGCTATCCGGGACTAGCGGAAACAATGAGCAGTTCTTC.

In its sample, this clone was seen a few times. The chain combines TRBV27 with TRBJ2-7; 8 bases match TRBD2. Trimming removed 2 bases from V and 2 bases from J; junction bases left unmatched: 5. The CDR3 loop spans 15 amino acids. The V gene's germline CDR1 is MNHEY and CDR2 SMNVEV (reference sequence). The CDR3: CASSLRAGLAYEQYF. CDR3 nucleotides: TGTGCCAGCAGTTTAAGGGCGGGACTAGCCTACGAGCAGTACTTC.

The chain employs TRBV9 and TRBJ2-3; 12 nucleotides align to TRBD2. The V segment lost 0 bases and the J segment 0 bases; nucleotides outside the gene matches: 2. Germline V CDR1 and CDR2: SGDLS, YYNGEE. The CDR3 spans 17 residues. CDR3: CASSVGGLAGSTDTQYF. CDR3 nucleotide sequence: TGTGCCAGCAGCGTAGGGGGACTAGCGGGCAGCACAGATACGCAGTATTTT.

CDR3 residues: CASSLGDSSYEQYF. In nucleotides, the CDR3 is TGCGCCAGCAGCTTGGGGGACAGCTCCTACGAGCAGTACTTC. The chain uses TRBV5-1 and TRBJ2-7; the match to TRBD1 covers 7 bases. Germline-derived CDR1 and CDR2 are SGHRS and YFSETQ. CDR3 length equals 14 residues. J was trimmed by 0 bases and V by 0 bases; bases with no gene match: 0.

This rearrangement joins TRBV19 to TRBJ1-1; TRBD1 aligns across 9 bases. This CDR3 has 15 residues. Germline loops: CDR1 LNHDA, CDR2 SQIVND (reference sequence). J was trimmed by 1 base and V by 7 bases; bases with no gene match: 7. In DNA, the CDR3 is TGTGCCAGTACCACTGGGACAGGGCAGAACACTGAAGCTTTCTTT. Translated: CASTTGTGQNTEAFF.

The J gene is TRBJ1-1, the V gene TRBV6-7; the match to TRBD1 covers 7 bases. TRBV6-7 is recorded as an ORF, its role being uncertain. V dropped 3 bases and J dropped 8; count of bases not matched to a gene: 9. The CDR3 consists of 14 residues. The CDR3 loop reads CASSYWPGTEEAFF. The CDR3 nucleotides read TGTGCCAGCAGTTATTGGCCCGGGACAGAGGAAGCTTTCTTT.

This clone was found once. The J gene is TRBJ2-7, the V gene TRBV28; tentatively, D is TRBD1 (5 bases). This CDR3 comprises 16 residues. Deletions cut 1 base from V and 3 bases from J, with 16 bases between. Germline assignment: CDR1 MDHEN and CDR2 SYDVKM. The CDR3 region is CASSLFFRGRDYEQYF. CDR3 coding DNA: TGTGCCAGCAGTTTATTTTTTCGTGGCAGGGACTACGAGCAGTACTTC.

This clone was detected only once. The chain's CDR3 is CASSPPGFGGNTIYF. The CDR3 DNA sequence: TGTGCCAGCAGCCCCCCAGGGTTCGGTGGAAACACCATATATTTT. The chain joins TRBV3-1 (or the pseudogene TRBV3-2) to TRBJ1-3; TRBD1 is a possible D gene (5 bases). Germline V lookup: CDR1 LGHDT, CDR2 YNNKEL (reference sequence). The CDR3 has 15 residues. Trimming cost V 4 bases and J 3 bases, with 13 bases left between them.

This clone was counted a few times. The gene calls are TRBV5-4 and TRBJ2-1; 9 nucleotides match TRBD2. The CDR3 sequence is 16 residues long. Germline CDR1 reads SGHNT; CDR2 reads YYREEE (reference sequence). V shed 6 bases and J 6 bases; nucleotides not matched to a gene: 13. CDR3 region: CASTLGGGGGINEQFF. As DNA, the CDR3 is TGTGCCAGCACCCTCGGGGGCGGGGGGGGTATCAATGAGCAGTTCTTC. The full variable domain, its missing parts supplied by reference TRBV5-4 and TRBJ2-1, is ETGVTQSPTHLIKTRGQQVTLRCSSQSGHNTVSWYQQALGQGPQFIFQYYREEENGRGNFPPRFSGLQFPNYSSELNVNALELDDSALYLCASTLGGGGGINEQFFGPGTRLTVL.